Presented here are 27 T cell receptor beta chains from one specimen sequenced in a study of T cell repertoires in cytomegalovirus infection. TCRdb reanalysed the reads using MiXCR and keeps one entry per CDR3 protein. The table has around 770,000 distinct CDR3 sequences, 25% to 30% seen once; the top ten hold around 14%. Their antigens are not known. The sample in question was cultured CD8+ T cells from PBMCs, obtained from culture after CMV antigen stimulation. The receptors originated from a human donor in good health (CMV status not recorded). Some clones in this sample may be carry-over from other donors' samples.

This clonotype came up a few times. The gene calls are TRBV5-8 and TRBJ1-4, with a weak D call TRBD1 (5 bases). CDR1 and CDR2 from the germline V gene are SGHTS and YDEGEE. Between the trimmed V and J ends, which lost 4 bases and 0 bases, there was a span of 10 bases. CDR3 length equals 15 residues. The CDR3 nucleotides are TGTGCCAGCAGCCTCGACAGTGCAACTAATGAAAAACTGTTTTTT. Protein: CASSLDSATNEKLFF.

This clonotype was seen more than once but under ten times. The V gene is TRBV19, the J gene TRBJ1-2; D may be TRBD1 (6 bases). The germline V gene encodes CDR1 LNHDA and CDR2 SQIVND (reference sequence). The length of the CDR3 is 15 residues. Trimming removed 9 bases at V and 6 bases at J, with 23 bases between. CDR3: CASQVRGGFWDGYTF. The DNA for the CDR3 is TGTGCCAGCCAAGTGAGGGGGGGCTTTTGGGATGGCTACACCTTC.

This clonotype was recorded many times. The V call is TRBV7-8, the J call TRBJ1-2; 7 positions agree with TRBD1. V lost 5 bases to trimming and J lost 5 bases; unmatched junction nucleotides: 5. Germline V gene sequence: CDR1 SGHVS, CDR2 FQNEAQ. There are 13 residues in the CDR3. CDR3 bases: TGTGCCAGCAGCCCCCAGGGGGTATATGGCTACACCTTC. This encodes CASSPQGVYGYTF. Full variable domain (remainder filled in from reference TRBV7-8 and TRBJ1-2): GAGVSQSPRYKVAKRGQDVALRCDPISGHVSLFWYQQALGQGPEFLTYFQNEAQLDKSGLPSDRFFAERPEGSVSTLKIQRTQQEDSAVYLCASSPQGVYGYTFGSGTRLTVV.

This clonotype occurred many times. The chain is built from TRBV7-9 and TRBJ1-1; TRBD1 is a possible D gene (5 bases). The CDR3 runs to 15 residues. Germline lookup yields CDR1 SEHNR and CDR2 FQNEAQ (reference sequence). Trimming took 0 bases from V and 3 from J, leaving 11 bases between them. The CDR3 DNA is TGTGCCAGCAGCTTAGCTACAGGTAGCGACACTGAAGCTTTCTTT. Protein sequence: CASSLATGSDTEAFF.

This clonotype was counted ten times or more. The CDR3 protein is CASSQTSGRYEQYF. CDR3 DNA sequence: TGTGCCAGCAGCCAGACTAGCGGCCGCTACGAGCAGTACTTC. The genes are TRBV7-9 and TRBJ2-7, with TRBD2 matching over 9 bases. From germline, CDR1 is SEHNR and CDR2 FQNEAQ (reference sequence). Trimming took 5 bases from V and 3 from J; bases not matched to a gene: 5. The CDR3 totals 14 residues.

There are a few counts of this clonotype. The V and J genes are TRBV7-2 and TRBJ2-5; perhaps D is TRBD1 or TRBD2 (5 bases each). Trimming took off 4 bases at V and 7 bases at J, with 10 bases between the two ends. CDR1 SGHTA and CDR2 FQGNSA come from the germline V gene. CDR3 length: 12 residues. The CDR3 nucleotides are TGTGCCAGCAGCTGGACTGGGGGGACCCAGTACTTC. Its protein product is CASSWTGGTQYF.

DNA for the CDR3: TGTGCCAGCAGTCCACAAGCTACAGGGATGATCAGCTCTGAAGCTTTCTTT. Translation: CASSPQATGMISSEAFF. This sequence joins TRBV27 and TRBJ1-1; D might be TRBD1 (6 bases). The germline V gene has CDR1 MNHEY and CDR2 SMNVEV (reference sequence). There are 17 residues in the CDR3. V was cut by 5 bases and J by 6 bases, with 25 bases left in between.

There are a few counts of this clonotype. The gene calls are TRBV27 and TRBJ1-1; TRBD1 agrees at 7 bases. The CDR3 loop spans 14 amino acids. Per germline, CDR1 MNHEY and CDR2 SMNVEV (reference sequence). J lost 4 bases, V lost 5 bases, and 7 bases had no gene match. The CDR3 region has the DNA TGTGCCAGCAGTCATAGGGGGCAGGGCACTGAAGCTTTCTTT. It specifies CASSHRGQGTEAFF.

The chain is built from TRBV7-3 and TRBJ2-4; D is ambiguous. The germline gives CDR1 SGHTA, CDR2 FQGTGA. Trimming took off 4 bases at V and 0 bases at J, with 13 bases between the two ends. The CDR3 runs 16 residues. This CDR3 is CASSSKNGLAKNIQYF. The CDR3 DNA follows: TGTGCCAGCAGCTCCAAAAACGGGCTAGCCAAAAACATTCAGTACTTC.

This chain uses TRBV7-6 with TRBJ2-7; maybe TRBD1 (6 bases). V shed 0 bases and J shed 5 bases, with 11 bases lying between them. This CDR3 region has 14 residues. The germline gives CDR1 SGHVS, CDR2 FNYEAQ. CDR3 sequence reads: CASSLAAGDHEQYF. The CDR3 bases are TGTGCCAGCAGCTTAGCGGCAGGGGACCACGAGCAGTACTTC.

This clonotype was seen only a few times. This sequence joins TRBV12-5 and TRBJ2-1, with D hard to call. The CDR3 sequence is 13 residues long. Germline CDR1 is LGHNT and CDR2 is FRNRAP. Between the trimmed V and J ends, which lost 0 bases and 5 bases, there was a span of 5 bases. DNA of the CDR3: TGTGCTAGTGGTTTGGTAGGCGACAATGAGCAGTTCTTC. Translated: CASGLVGDNEQFF.

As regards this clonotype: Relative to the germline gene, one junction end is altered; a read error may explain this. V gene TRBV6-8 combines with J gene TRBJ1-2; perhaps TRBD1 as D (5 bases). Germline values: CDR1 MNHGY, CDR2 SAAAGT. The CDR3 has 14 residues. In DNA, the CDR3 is TGTGCCAGCAGTTACCCTGGGCAGGGCAATGGCTACTCCTTC. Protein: CASSYPGQGNGYSF.

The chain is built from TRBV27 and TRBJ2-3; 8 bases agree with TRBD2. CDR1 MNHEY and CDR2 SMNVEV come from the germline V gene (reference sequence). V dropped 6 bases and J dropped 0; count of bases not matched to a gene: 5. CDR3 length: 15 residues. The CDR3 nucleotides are TGTGCCAGCAGCCGGGGGGGCCGGAGCACAGATACGCAGTATTTT. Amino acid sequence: CASSRGGRSTDTQYF.

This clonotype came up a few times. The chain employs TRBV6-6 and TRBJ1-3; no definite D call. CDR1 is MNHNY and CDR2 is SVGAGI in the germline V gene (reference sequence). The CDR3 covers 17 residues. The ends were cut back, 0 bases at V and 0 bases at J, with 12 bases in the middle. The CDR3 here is CASSYSRRESSGNTIYF. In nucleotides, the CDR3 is TGTGCCAGCAGTTACTCGAGGAGGGAAAGCTCTGGAAACACCATATATTTT.

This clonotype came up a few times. The CDR3 region is CASSQVGAEASGGYNEQFF. The CDR3 coding sequence is TGCGCCAGCAGCCAAGTAGGGGCAGAGGCTAGCGGGGGATACAATGAGCAGTTCTTC. The rearrangement joins TRBV4-1 to TRBJ2-1; 10 bases are a match to TRBD2. Germline CDR1 is MGHRA and CDR2 is YSYEKL. The length of the CDR3 is 19 residues. J gave up 4 bases and V 1 base, and 13 bases lay outside the gene matches.

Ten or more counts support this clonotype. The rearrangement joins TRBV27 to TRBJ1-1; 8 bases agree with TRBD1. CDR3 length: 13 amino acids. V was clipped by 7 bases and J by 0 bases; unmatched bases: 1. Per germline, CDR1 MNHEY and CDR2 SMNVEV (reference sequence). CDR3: CASKTGVNTEAFF. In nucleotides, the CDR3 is TGTGCCAGCAAGACAGGGGTGAACACTGAAGCTTTCTTT.

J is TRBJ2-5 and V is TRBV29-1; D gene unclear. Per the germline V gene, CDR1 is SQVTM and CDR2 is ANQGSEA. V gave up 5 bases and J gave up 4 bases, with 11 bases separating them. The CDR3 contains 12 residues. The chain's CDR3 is CSVTPVGETQYF. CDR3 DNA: TGCAGCGTTACCCCGGTCGGAGAGACCCAGTACTTC. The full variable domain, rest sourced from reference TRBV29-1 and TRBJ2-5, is SAVISQKPSRDICQRGTSLTIQCQVDSQVTMMFWYRQQPGQSLTLIATANQGSEATYESGFVIDKFPISRPNLTFSTLTVSNMSPEDSSIYLCSVTPVGETQYFGPGTRLLVL.

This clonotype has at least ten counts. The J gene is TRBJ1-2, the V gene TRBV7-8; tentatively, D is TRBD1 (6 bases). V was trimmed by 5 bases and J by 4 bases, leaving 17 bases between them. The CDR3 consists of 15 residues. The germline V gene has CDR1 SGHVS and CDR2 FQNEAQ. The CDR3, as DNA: TGTGCCAGCAGCCCAGGAGGGGGAATCCTCTATGGCTACACCTTC. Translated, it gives CASSPGGGILYGYTF.

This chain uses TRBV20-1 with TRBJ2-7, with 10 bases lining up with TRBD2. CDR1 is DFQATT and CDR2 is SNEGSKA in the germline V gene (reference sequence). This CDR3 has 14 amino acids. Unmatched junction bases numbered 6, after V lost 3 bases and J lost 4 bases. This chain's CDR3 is CSASTLAGGYEQYF. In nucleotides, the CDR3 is TGCAGTGCTAGCACGTTAGCGGGGGGTTACGAGCAGTACTTC.

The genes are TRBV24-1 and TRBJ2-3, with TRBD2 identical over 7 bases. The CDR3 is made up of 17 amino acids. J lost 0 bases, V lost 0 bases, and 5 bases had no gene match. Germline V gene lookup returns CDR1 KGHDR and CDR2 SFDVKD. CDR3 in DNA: TGTGCCACCAGTGATTTGGGCGGCGGGGGTAGCACAGATACGCAGTATTTT. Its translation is CATSDLGGGGSTDTQYF.

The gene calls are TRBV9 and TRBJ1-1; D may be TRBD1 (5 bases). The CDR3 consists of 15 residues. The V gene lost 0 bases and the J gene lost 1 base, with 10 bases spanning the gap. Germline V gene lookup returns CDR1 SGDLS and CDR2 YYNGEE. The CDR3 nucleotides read TGTGCCAGCAGCGTAGAGGGGCGAGAGAACACTGAAGCTTTCTTT. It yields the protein CASSVEGRENTEAFF.

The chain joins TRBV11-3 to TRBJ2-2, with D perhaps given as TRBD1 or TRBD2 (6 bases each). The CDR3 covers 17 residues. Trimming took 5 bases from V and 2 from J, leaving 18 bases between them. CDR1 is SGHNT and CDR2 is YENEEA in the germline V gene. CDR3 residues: CASSPLLGGPNTGELFF. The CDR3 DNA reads TGTGCCAGCAGCCCACTTCTCGGGGGCCCCAACACCGGGGAGCTGTTTTTT.

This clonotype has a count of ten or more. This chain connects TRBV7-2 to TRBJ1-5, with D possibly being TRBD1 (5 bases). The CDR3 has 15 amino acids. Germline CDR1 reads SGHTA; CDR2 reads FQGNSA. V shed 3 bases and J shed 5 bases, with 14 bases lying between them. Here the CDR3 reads CASSFRDGTYQPQHF. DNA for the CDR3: TGTGCCAGCAGCTTCCGGGACGGTACTTATCAGCCCCAGCATTTT. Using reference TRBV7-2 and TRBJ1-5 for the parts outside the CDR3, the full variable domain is GAGVSQSPSNKVTEKGKDVELRCDPISGHTALYWYRQSLGQGLEFLIYFQGNSAPDKSGLPSDRFSAERTGGSVSTLTIQRTQQEDSAVYLCASSFRDGTYQPQHFGDGTRLSIL.

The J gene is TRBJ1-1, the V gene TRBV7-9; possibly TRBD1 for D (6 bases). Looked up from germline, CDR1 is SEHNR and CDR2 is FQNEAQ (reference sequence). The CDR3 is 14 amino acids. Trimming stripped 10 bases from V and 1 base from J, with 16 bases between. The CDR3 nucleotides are TGTGCCATCGATTTCAGGGGACCGAACACTGAAGCTTTCTTT. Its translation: CAIDFRGPNTEAFF.

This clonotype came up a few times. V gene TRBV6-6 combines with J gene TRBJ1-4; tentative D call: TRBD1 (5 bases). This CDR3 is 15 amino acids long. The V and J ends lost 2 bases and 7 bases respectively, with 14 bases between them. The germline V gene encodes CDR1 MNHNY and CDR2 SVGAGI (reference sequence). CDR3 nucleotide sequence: TGTGCCAGCAGTTACACTCACGGGGGAGGTGAAAAACTGTTTTTT. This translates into CASSYTHGGGEKLFF.

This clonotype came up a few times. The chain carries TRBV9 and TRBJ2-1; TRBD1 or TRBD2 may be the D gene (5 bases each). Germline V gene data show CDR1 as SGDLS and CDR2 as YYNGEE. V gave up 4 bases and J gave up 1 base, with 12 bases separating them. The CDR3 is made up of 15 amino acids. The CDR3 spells CASSPEWGSYNEQFF. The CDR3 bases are TGTGCCAGCAGCCCCGAGTGGGGGTCCTACAATGAGCAGTTCTTC.

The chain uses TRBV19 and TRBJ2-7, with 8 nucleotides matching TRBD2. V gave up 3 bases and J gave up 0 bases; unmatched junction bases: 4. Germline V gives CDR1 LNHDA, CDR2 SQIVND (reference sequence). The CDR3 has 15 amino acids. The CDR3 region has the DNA TGTGCCAGTAGTATCGACGGGGGGGACTCCTACGAGCAGTACTTC. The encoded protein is CASSIDGGDSYEQYF.